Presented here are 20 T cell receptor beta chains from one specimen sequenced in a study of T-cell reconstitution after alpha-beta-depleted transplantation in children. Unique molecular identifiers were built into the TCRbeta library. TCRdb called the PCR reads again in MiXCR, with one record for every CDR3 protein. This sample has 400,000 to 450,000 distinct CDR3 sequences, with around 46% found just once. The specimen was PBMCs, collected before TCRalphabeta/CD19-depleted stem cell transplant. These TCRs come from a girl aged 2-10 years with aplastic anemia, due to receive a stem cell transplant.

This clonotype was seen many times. The CDR3 region is CASSQEFRGPYNEQFF. CDR3 sequence (DNA): TGTGCCAGCAGCCAAGAGTTTAGAGGACCCTACAATGAGCAGTTCTTC. The chain carries TRBV3-1 and TRBJ2-1; no firm D call. In germline, CDR1 is LGHDT, CDR2 YNNKEL (reference sequence). This CDR3 has 16 amino acids. V shed 0 bases and J shed 2 bases, with 11 bases lying between them.

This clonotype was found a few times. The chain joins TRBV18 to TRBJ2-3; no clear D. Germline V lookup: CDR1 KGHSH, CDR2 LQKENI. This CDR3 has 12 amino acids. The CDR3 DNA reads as TGTGCGACCCCGGGTAGCACAGATACGCAGTATTTT. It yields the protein CATPGSTDTQYF.

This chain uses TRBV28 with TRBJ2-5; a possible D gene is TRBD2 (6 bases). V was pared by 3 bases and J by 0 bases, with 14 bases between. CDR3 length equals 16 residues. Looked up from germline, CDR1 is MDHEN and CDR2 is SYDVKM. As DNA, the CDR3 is TGTGCCAGCAGTTTCGGTGGAGCGGGCGACCAAGAGACCCAGTACTTC. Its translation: CASSFGGAGDQETQYF.

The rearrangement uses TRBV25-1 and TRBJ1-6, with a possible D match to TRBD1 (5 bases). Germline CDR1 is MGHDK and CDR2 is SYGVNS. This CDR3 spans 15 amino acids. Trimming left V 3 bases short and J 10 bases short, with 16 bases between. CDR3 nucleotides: TGTGCCAGCAGTGAGATGAGGGGAAGAAGATCACCCCTCCACTTT. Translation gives CASSEMRGRRSPLHF.

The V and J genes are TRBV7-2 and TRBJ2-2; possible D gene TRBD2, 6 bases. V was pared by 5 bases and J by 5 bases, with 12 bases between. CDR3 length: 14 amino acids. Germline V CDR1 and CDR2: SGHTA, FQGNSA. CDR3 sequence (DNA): TGTGCCAGCAGCCGGGTGGAGGGGACCGGGGAGCTGTTTTTT. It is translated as CASSRVEGTGELFF.

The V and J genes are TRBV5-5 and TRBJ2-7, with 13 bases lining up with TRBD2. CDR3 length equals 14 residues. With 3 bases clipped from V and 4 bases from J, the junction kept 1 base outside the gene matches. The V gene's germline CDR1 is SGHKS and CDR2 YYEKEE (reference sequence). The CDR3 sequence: CASSWTSGGYEQYF. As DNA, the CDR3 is TGTGCCAGCAGCTGGACTAGCGGGGGATACGAGCAGTACTTC.

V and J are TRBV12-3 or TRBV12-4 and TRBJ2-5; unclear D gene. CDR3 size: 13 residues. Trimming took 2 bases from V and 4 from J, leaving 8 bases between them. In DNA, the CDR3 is TGTGCCAGCAGTTTACGGCCAGTAGAGACCCAGTACTTC. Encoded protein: CASSLRPVETQYF.

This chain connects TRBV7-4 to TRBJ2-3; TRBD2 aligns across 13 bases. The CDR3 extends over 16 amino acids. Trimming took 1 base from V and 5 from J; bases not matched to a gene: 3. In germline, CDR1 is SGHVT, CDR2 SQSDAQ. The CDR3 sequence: CASSLGGLAGVDTQYF. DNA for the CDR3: TGTGCCAGCAGCTTAGGTGGACTAGCGGGAGTAGATACGCAGTATTTT.

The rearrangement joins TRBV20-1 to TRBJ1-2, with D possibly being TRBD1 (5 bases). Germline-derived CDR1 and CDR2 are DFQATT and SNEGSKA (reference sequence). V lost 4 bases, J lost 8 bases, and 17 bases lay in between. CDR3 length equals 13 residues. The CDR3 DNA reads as TGCAGTGCTACCGGCGGGGGAGGGAAGGGCTACACCTTC. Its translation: CSATGGGGKGYTF.

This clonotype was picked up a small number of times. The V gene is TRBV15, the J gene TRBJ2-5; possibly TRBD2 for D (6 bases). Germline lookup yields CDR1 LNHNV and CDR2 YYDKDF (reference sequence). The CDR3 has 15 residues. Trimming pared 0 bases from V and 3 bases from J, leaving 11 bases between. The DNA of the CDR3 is TGTGCCACCAGCAGAGAACTGGGGGGAGAAGAGACCCAGTACTTC. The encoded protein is CATSRELGGEETQYF. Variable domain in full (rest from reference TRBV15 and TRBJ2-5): DAMVIQNPRYQVTQFGKPVTLSCSQTLNHNVMYWYQQKSSQAPKLLFHYYDKDFNNEADTPDNFQSRRPNTSFCFLDIRSPGLGDTAMYLCATSRELGGEETQYFGPGTRLLVL.

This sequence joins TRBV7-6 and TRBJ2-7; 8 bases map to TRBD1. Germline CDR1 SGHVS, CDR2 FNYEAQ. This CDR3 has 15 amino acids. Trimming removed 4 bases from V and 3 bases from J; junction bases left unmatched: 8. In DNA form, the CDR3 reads TGTGCCAGCAGCTCCGGGACAGGAGCATACTACGAGCAGTACTTC. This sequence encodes CASSSGTGAYYEQYF.

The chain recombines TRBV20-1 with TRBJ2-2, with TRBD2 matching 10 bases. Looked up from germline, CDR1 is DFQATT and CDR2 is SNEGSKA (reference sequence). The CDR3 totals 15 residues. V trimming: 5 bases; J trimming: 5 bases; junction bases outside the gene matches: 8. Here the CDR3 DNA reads TGCAGTGCTCTCGAGCTAGCGGGAGTGACCGGGGAGCTGTTTTTT. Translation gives CSALELAGVTGELFF.

DNA of the CDR3: TGCAGTGCTAGAGGGTTTGAGCGGAACACCGGGGAGCTGTTTTTT. The encoded protein is CSARGFERNTGELFF. The J gene is TRBJ2-2, the V gene TRBV20-1; no clear D gene. V was pared by 1 base and J by 1 base, with 10 bases between. The CDR3 sequence is 15 residues long. From germline, CDR1 is DFQATT and CDR2 SNEGSKA (reference sequence).

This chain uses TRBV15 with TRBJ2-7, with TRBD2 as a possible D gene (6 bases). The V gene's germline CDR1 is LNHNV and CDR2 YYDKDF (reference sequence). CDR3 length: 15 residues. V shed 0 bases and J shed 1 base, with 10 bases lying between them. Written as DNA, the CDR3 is TGTGCCACCAGCAGAGATCGGGGGATTTCCTACGAGCAGTACTTC. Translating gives CATSRDRGISYEQYF.

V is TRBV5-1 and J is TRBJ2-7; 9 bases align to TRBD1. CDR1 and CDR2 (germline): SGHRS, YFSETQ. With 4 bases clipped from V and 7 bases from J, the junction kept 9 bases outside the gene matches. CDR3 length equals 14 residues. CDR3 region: CASSRPQGANEQYF. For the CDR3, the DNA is TGCGCCAGCAGCCGGCCACAGGGGGCGAATGAGCAGTACTTC. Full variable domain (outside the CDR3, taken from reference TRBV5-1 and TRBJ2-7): KAGVTQTPRYLIKTRGQQVTLSCSPISGHRSVSWYQQTPGQGLQFLFEYFSETQRNKGNFPGRFSGRQFSNSRSEMNVSTLELGDSALYLCASSRPQGANEQYFGPGTRLTVT.

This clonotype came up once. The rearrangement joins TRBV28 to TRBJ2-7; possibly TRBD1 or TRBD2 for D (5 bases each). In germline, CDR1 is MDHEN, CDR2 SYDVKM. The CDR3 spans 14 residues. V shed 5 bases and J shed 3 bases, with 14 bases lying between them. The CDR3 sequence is CASSRPGPFYEQYF. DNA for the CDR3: TGTGCCAGCAGTCGTCCGGGACCCTTCTACGAGCAGTACTTC.

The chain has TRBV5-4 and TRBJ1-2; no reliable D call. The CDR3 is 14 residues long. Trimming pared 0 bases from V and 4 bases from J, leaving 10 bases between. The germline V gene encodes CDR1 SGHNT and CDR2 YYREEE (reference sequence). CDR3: CASSLGTSGYGYTF. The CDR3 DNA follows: TGTGCCAGCAGCTTGGGTACCTCCGGCTATGGCTACACCTTC. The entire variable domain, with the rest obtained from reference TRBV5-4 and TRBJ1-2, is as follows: ETGVTQSPTHLIKTRGQQVTLRCSSQSGHNTVSWYQQALGQGPQFIFQYYREEENGRGNFPPRFSGLQFPNYSSELNVNALELDDSALYLCASSLGTSGYGYTFGSGTRLTVV.

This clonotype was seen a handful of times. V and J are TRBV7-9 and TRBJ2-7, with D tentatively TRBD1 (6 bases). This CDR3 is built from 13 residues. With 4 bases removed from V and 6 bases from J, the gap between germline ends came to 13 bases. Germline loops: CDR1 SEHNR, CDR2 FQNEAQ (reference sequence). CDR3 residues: CASSSAGGGEQYF. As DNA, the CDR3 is TGTGCCAGCAGCTCAGCTGGGGGCGGCGAGCAGTACTTC.

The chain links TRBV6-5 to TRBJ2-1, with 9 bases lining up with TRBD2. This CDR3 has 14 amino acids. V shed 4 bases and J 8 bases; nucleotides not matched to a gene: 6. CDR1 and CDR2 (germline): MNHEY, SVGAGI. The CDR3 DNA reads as TGTGCCAGCAGTTTCAGCGGGGGGTTCGATGAGCAGTTCTTC. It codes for CASSFSGGFDEQFF.

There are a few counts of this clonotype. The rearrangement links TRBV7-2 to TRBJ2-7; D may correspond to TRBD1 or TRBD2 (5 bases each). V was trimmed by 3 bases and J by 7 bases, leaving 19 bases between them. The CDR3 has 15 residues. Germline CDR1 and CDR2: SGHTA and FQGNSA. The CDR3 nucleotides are TGTGCCAGCAGCTTGACCGGGGACCCCTACGTTGAGCAGTACTTC. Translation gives CASSLTGDPYVEQYF.